This entry lists 31 T cell receptor beta chains sequenced from one sample in a study of blood T cell repertoires in COVID-19. The data were produced by immunoSEQ multiplex PCR, yet TCRdb's version contains in-frame clones alone and is incomplete. Among roughly 130,000 clones, roughly three quarters were seen once, and the ten largest hold less than 5%. Sequencing input: peripheral blood. The receptors shown here come from a woman aged 70 to 79 with COVID-19, enrolled during active disease.

This clone was seen more than once but under ten times. The V gene is TRBV18, the J gene TRBJ2-3, with D perhaps matching TRBD1 (5 bases). This CDR3 comprises 15 residues. The germline V gene has CDR1 KGHSH and CDR2 LQKENI. Deletions cut 4 bases from V and 2 bases from J, with 13 bases between. CDR3 DNA sequence: TGTGCCAGCTCACTGGGGAAGGGGCCCACAGATACGCAGTATTTT. Its translation is CASSLGKGPTDTQYF.

Remarks on this clone: Different DNA sequences within this sample yield the same CDR3. V usage is TRBV7-9 and J usage is TRBJ1-1; 9 bases are a match to TRBD1. CDR3 length equals 14 residues. V shed 5 bases, J shed 0 bases, and the junction held 1 base outside the gene matches. Germline CDR1 and CDR2: SEHNR and FQNEAQ (reference sequence). The CDR3 DNA reads TGTGCCAGCAGCCGGACAGGGGTGAACACTGAAGCTTTCTTT. Residues: CASSRTGVNTEAFF.

The genes are TRBV6-5 and TRBJ1-2, with TRBD1 matching 12 bases. This CDR3 is 14 amino acids long. The V and J ends lost 6 bases and 10 bases, in that order; junction bases with no gene match: 9. CDR1 is MNHEY, CDR2 SVGAGI, per germline. CDR3 amino acids: CASRTGTGGFVYTF. CDR3 DNA sequence: TGTGCCAGCAGAACCGGGACAGGGGGCTTTGTCTACACCTTC.

The V gene is TRBV7-9, the J gene TRBJ1-4; possible D gene TRBD1, 6 bases. V lost 5 bases, J lost 0 bases, and 13 bases lay in between. Germline loops: CDR1 SEHNR, CDR2 FQNEAQ (reference sequence). The CDR3 runs to 16 residues. CDR3 protein: CASSPGRGSTNEKLFF. The CDR3 bases are TGTGCCAGCAGCCCTGGCAGGGGTTCAACTAATGAAAAACTGTTTTTT.

The CDR3 DNA reads TGTGCCAGCAGTCGACGGGGAGGGACGGGTGAGCAGTTCTTC. Amino acid sequence: CASSRRGGTGEQFF. The chain employs TRBV28 and TRBJ2-1; 7 bases line up with TRBD2. Losses at the gene ends were 5 bases for V and 9 bases for J; bases not matched to a gene: 10. Germline values: CDR1 MDHEN, CDR2 SYDVKM. This CDR3 is built from 14 residues.

CDR3 DNA: TGCGCCAGCAGCTTGAGGGCGGGAACTGAAGCTTTCTTT. Its translation is CASSLRAGTEAFF. The V call is TRBV5-1, the J call TRBJ1-1; D not certain. V lost 1 base to trimming and J lost 5 bases, with 9 bases between them. The CDR3 runs to 13 residues. From germline, CDR1 is SGHRS and CDR2 YFSETQ.

This rearrangement joins TRBV3-1 (or the pseudogene TRBV3-2) to TRBJ1-4; no clear D. Germline V gene lookup returns CDR1 LGHDT and CDR2 YNNKEL (reference sequence). The CDR3 is 17 amino acids. V lost 4 bases to trimming and J lost 0 bases, with 15 bases between them. The CDR3 nucleotides read TGTGCCAGCAGCCCCTTACAGAAATCTACAACTAATGAAAAACTGTTTTTT. Protein sequence: CASSPLQKSTTNEKLFF.

V is TRBV2 and J is TRBJ1-4; D is possibly TRBD1 (6 bases). CDR3 length: 14 residues. CDR1 and CDR2 (germline): SNHLY, FYNNEI. V shed 5 bases and J shed 8 bases, with 15 bases lying between them. This chain's CDR3 is CASSPGTFGEKLFF. The CDR3 coding sequence is TGTGCCAGCAGTCCCGGGACATTCGGGGAAAAACTGTTTTTT.

In its sample, this clone was seen a few times. The chain uses TRBV4-1 and TRBJ2-2; D is perhaps TRBD1 (6 bases). V lost 3 bases and J 4 bases, leaving 15 bases between the germline ends. Germline lookup yields CDR1 MGHRA and CDR2 YSYEKL. This CDR3 contains 16 residues. The CDR3 region has the DNA TGCGCCAGCAGCCAGGAACAGGGTTCTTCCACCGGGGAGCTGTTTTTT. Its protein is CASSQEQGSSTGELFF.

The gene calls are TRBV5-5 and TRBJ2-7; 10 positions agree with TRBD1. Per germline, CDR1 SGHKS and CDR2 YYEKEE (reference sequence). The CDR3 totals 17 residues. Trimming removed 0 bases from V and 4 bases from J; junction bases left unmatched: 10. The DNA for the CDR3 is TGTGCCAGCAGCTTGGCCCGGACAGGGGGGAAGGGTTACGAGCAGTACTTC. As protein: CASSLARTGGKGYEQYF.

This rearrangement joins TRBV20-1 to TRBJ1-1, with no clear D. Germline lookup yields CDR1 DFQATT and CDR2 SNEGSKA (reference sequence). With 3 bases removed from V and 5 bases from J, the gap between germline ends came to 16 bases. The length of the CDR3 is 14 residues. The CDR3 DNA reads as TGCAGTGCTAGTTCCGGGATATTAATGACTGAAGCTTTCTTT. This gives the protein CSASSGILMTEAFF.

V and J are TRBV30 and TRBJ2-3; no clear D gene. CDR3 length equals 11 residues. Germline V gene lookup returns CDR1 GTSNPN and CDR2 SVGIG (reference sequence). V dropped 4 bases and J dropped 2 bases, with 4 bases sitting between them. Here the CDR3 DNA reads TGTGCCTGGACCAACACAGATACGCAGTATTTT. Translation: CAWTNTDTQYF.

The J gene is TRBJ1-2, the V gene TRBV7-9; D gene ambiguous. Trimming stripped 2 bases from V and 4 bases from J, with 14 bases between. The germline V gene encodes CDR1 SEHNR and CDR2 FQNEAQ (reference sequence). The CDR3 is 15 residues long. CDR3 residues: CASSLSGPAPYGYTF. As DNA, the CDR3 is TGTGCCAGCAGCTTAAGCGGGCCAGCACCCTATGGCTACACCTTC.

This chain links TRBV7-8 with TRBJ2-7; 8 bases are shared with TRBD2. The ends lost 7 bases at V and 6 bases at J; junction bases unmatched: 8. This CDR3 region has 13 residues. Germline V gene data show CDR1 as SGHVS and CDR2 as FQNEAQ. The CDR3 protein is CASTRGGSREQYF. CDR3 nucleotide sequence: TGTGCCAGCACCCGGGGGGGGAGTCGCGAGCAGTACTTC.

This chain joins TRBV6-1 and TRBJ1-1, with D maybe TRBD1 (5 bases). The CDR3 is 13 residues long. CDR1 and CDR2 from the germline V gene are MNHNS and SASEGT. V was cut by 3 bases and J by 3 bases, with 8 bases left in between. In DNA form, the CDR3 reads TGTGCCAGCAGTGACAGGGCTTACACTGAAGCTTTCTTT. Encoded protein: CASSDRAYTEAFF.

Regarding this clone: At one end the junction does not follow the germline gene, possibly because of a read error. CDR3 protein: CSALRDSF. CDR3 coding DNA: TGCAGTGCTTTGCGGGACTCTTTT. The rearrangement uses TRBV20-1 and TRBJ1-1; D possibly corresponds to TRBD1 (5 bases). CDR1 and CDR2 (germline): DFQATT, SNEGSKA (reference sequence). The CDR3 sequence is 8 residues long.

The chain employs TRBV18 and TRBJ1-5; D not resolved. Germline values: CDR1 KGHSH, CDR2 LQKENI. V lost 6 bases to trimming and J lost 0 bases, with 12 bases between them. This CDR3 spans 15 amino acids. The CDR3 is CASSLYSHSNQPQHF. For the CDR3, the DNA is TGTGCCAGCTCGCTATACAGTCATAGCAATCAGCCCCAGCATTTT.

The V gene is TRBV7-6, the J gene TRBJ1-5, with TRBD1 matching over 10 bases. Trimming at V came to 4 bases and at J to 4 bases, leaving 7 bases not matched to a gene. This CDR3 region has 16 residues. In germline, CDR1 is SGHVS, CDR2 FNYEAQ. In DNA form, the CDR3 reads TGTGCCAGCAGCTCTGGGACAGGGGTAGGGAATCAGCCCCAGCATTTT. This translates into CASSSGTGVGNQPQHF.

The chain has TRBV27 and TRBJ1-2; no firm D call. Trimming shortened V by 4 bases and J by 4 bases, and 16 bases separated the two germline ends. This CDR3 contains 15 residues. The germline V gene has CDR1 MNHEY and CDR2 SMNVEV (reference sequence). For the CDR3, the DNA is TGTGCCAGCAGTTCCCGGGTCAGCAATACCTATGGCTACACCTTC. Protein product: CASSSRVSNTYGYTF.

The chain uses TRBV3-1 (or the pseudogene TRBV3-2) and TRBJ2-7; tentatively, D is TRBD2 (5 bases). Looked up from germline, CDR1 is LGHDT and CDR2 is YNNKEL (reference sequence). This CDR3 region has 12 residues. Trimming took off 4 bases at V and 4 bases at J, with 8 bases between the two ends. The CDR3 spells CASSLAGYEQYF. The DNA of the CDR3 is TGTGCCAGCAGCCTCGCGGGTTACGAGCAGTACTTC.

This clone was counted once. The chain uses TRBV9 and TRBJ1-1; 11 nucleotides line up with TRBD1. Trimming at V came to 4 bases and at J to 6 bases, leaving 14 bases not matched to a gene. The CDR3 sequence is 17 residues long. The germline V gene encodes CDR1 SGDLS and CDR2 YYNGEE. The CDR3 coding sequence is TGTGCCAGCAGCCGGGTCCCCTTCGGACAGGGGGCTTCTGAAGCTTTCTTT. The encoded protein is CASSRVPFGQGASEAFF.

The chain combines TRBV5-8 with TRBJ2-3; no definite D call. CDR1 and CDR2 from the germline V gene are SGHTS and YDEGEE. Trimming pared 0 bases from V and 13 bases from J, leaving 3 bases between. The CDR3 spans 9 residues. CDR3 residues: CASSLVKYF. Here the CDR3 DNA reads TGTGCCAGCAGCTTGGTAAAGTATTTT.

The rearrangement joins TRBV12-3 or TRBV12-4 to TRBJ1-5; possible D gene TRBD1, 6 bases. V was pared by 7 bases and J by 7 bases, with 11 bases between. This CDR3 has 12 amino acids. For the CDR3, the DNA is TGTGCCAGCAAAAGGGGGTTGCAGCCCCAGCATTTT. Translating gives CASKRGLQPQHF.

This clone has a single count. This CDR3 is CASSGTDRGSTGELFF. In DNA, the CDR3 is TGTGCCAGCAGCGGGACAGATCGGGGGAGCACCGGGGAGCTGTTTTTT. The chain employs TRBV28 and TRBJ2-2; maybe TRBD1 (7 bases). This CDR3 contains 16 residues. Germline values: CDR1 MDHEN, CDR2 SYDVKM. The V and J ends lost 6 bases and 4 bases respectively, with 18 bases between them.

CDR3 residues: CASSFGAAGSGELFF. The CDR3 DNA reads as TGTGCCAGCAGTTTCGGAGCTGCGGGGTCCGGGGAGCTGTTTTTT. The chain combines TRBV27 with TRBJ2-2; D may be TRBD2 (6 bases). V lost 3 bases to trimming and J lost 6 bases, with 14 bases between them. This CDR3 is 15 amino acids long. Germline-derived CDR1 and CDR2 are MNHEY and SMNVEV (reference sequence).

This clone came up a few times. The rearrangement links TRBV5-5 to TRBJ1-4; TRBD1 is a possible D gene (5 bases). Trimming took 3 bases from V and 8 from J, leaving 14 bases between them. The CDR3 sequence is 14 residues long. Germline V gene sequence: CDR1 SGHKS, CDR2 YYEKEE (reference sequence). The DNA of the CDR3 is TGTGCCAGCAGCTGGGGGGGTTTTCCGGAAAAACTGTTTTTT. As protein: CASSWGGFPEKLFF.

This clone is a singleton in its sample. This chain links TRBV18 with TRBJ2-2; possibly TRBD2 for D (5 bases). Per the germline V gene, CDR1 is KGHSH and CDR2 is LQKENI. CDR3 length: 14 amino acids. Trimming took 4 bases from V and 4 from J, leaving 10 bases between them. The CDR3 bases are TGTGCCAGCTCACGAGGGATAAGCACCGGGGAGCTGTTTTTT. Protein product: CASSRGISTGELFF.

The chain recombines TRBV6-5 with TRBJ1-3; D unclear. Germline lookup yields CDR1 MNHEY and CDR2 SVGAGI. The CDR3 is 13 amino acids. V lost 2 bases and J 9 bases, leaving 11 bases between the germline ends. CDR3 sequence: CASSYPGTTTIYF. The CDR3 nucleotides are TGTGCCAGCAGTTACCCCGGAACTACCACCATATATTTT.

The chain carries TRBV18 and TRBJ2-3; D is perhaps TRBD1 (5 bases). This CDR3 has 10 residues. Germline V gene lookup returns CDR1 KGHSH and CDR2 LQKENI. V gave up 6 bases and J gave up 12 bases, with 10 bases separating them. Here the CDR3 reads CASSSQGQYF. CDR3 DNA sequence: TGTGCCAGCTCCTCTCAGGGTCAGTATTTT. Combining the CDR3 with reference TRBV18 and TRBJ2-3 gives the whole variable domain NAGVMQNPRHLVRRRGQEARLRCSPMKGHSHVYWYRQLPEEGLKFMVYLQKENIIDESGMPKERFSAEFPKEGPSILRIQQVVRGDSAAYFCASSSQGQYFGPGTRLTVL.

This clone is a singleton in its sample. The chain joins TRBV6-5 to TRBJ1-5, with unresolved D. Looked up from germline, CDR1 is MNHEY and CDR2 is SVGAGI. The V end lost 7 bases, the J end lost 2 bases, and 9 bases lay between the germline ends. The CDR3 contains 13 residues. The chain's CDR3 is CASTGGRNQPQHF. In DNA form, the CDR3 reads TGTGCCAGCACTGGAGGCCGCAATCAGCCCCAGCATTTT.

As regards this clone: Within the sample, other DNA sequences also encode this same CDR3. The chain uses TRBV18 and TRBJ1-3; tentative D call: TRBD1 (6 bases). The length of the CDR3 is 15 residues. V gave up 3 bases and J gave up 2 bases, with 11 bases separating them. Looked up from germline, CDR1 is KGHSH and CDR2 is LQKENI. For the CDR3, the DNA is TGTGCCAGCTCACCTACAGGGTATCCTGGAAACACCATATATTTT. The encoded protein is CASSPTGYPGNTIYF.